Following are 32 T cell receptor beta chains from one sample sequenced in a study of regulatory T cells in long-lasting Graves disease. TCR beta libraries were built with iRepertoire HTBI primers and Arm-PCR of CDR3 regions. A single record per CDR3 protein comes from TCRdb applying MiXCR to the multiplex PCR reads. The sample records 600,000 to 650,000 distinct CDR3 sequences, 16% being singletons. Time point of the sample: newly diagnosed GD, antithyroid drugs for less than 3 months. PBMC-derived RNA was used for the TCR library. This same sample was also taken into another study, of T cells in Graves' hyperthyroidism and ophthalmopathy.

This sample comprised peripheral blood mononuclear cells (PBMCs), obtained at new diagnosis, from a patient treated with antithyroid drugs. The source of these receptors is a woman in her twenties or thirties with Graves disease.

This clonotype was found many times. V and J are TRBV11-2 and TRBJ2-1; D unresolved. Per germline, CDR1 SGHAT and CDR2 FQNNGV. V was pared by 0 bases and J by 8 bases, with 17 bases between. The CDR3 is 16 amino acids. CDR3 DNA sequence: TGTGCCAGCAGCTTAGATCTAGGTCGGTTCGGCTATGAGCAGTTCTTC. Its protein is CASSLDLGRFGYEQFF.

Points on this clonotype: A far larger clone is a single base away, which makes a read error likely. The CDR3 is CASRAGRMGTQETQYF. The CDR3 DNA sequence: TGTGCCAGCAGAGCCGGACGTATGGGTACCCAAGAGACCCAGTACTTC. The chain couples TRBV5-8 to TRBJ2-5, with D uncertain. This CDR3 has 16 residues. V was trimmed by 5 bases and J by 1 base, leaving 18 bases between them. CDR1 and CDR2 (germline): SGHTS, YDEGEE.

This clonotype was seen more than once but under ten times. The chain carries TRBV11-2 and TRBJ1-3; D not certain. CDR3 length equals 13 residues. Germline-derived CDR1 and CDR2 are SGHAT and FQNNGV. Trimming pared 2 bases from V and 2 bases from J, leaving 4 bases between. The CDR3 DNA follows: TGTGCCAGCAGCTTATTTGCTGGAAACACCATATATTTT. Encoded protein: CASSLFAGNTIYF. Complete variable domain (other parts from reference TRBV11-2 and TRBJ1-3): EAGVAQSPRYKIIEKRQSVAFWCNPISGHATLYWYQQILGQGPKLLIQFQNNGVVDDSQLPKDRFSAERLKGVDSTLKIQPAKLEDSAVYLCASSLFAGNTIYFGEGSWLTVV.

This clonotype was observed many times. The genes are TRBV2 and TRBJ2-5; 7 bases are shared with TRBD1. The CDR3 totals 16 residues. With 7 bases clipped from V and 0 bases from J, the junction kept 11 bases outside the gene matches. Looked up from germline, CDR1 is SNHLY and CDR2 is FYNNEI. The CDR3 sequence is CASTDSPTGYQETQYF. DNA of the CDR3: TGTGCCAGCACCGATTCCCCGACAGGGTACCAAGAGACCCAGTACTTC.

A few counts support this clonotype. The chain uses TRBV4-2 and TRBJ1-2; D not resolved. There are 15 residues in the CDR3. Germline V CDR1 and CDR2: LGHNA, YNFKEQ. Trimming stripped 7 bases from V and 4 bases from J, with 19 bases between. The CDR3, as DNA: TGTGCCAGCACCCTCCTGAGCTCCACGGGCTATGGCTACACCTTC. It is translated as CASTLLSSTGYGYTF.

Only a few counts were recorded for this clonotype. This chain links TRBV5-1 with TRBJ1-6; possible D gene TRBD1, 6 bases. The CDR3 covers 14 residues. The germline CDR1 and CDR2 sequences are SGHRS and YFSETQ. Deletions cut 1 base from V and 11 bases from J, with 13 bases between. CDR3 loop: CASSLPGAHPPLHF. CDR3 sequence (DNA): TGCGCCAGCAGCTTGCCGGGGGCGCATCCACCCCTCCACTTT. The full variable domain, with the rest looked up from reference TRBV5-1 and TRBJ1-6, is KAGVTQTPRYLIKTRGQQVTLSCSPISGHRSVSWYQQTPGQGLQFLFEYFSETQRNKGNFPGRFSGRQFSNSRSEMNVSTLELGDSALYLCASSLPGAHPPLHFGNGTRLTVT.

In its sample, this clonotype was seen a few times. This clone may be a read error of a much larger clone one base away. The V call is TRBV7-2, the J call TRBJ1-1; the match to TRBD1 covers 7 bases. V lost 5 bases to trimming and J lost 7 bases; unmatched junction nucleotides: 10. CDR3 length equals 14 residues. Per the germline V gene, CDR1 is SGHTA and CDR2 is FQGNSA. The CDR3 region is CTSSLQQGRYEAFF. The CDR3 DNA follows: TGTACCAGCAGCCTGCAACAGGGGCGGTATGAAGCTTTCTTT.

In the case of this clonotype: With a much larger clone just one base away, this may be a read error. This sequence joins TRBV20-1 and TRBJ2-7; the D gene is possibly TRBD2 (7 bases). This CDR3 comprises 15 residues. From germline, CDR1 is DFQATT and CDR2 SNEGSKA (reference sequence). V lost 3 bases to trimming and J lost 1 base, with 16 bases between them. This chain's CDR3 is CSASGGRRVSYEQYF. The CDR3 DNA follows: TGCAGTGCTAGCGGGGGGCGGCGGGTTTCCTACGAGCAGTACTTC.

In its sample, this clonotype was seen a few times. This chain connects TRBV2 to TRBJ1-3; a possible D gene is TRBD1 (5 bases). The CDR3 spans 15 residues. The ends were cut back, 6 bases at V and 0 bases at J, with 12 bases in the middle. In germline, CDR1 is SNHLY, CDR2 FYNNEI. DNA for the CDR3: TGTGCCAGCAGGGGGACTACGAGCTCTGGAAACACCATATATTTT. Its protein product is CASRGTTSSGNTIYF.

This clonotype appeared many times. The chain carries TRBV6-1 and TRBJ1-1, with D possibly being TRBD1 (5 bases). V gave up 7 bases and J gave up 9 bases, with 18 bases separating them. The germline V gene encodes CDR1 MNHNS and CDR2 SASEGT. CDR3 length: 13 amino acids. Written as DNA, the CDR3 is TGTGCCAGCACCGAGGTAGGGGAATCGAAAGCTTTCTTT. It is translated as CASTEVGESKAFF.

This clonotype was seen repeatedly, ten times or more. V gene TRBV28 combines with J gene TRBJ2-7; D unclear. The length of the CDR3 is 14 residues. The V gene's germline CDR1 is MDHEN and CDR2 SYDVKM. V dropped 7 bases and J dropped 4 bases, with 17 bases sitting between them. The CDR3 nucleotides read TGTGCCAGCATTAGCACCCAATCGAATTACGAGCAGTACTTC. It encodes CASISTQSNYEQYF. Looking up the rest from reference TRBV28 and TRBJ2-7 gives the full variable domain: DVKVTQSSRYLVKRTGEKVFLECVQDMDHENMFWYRQDPGLGLRLIYFSYDVKMKEKGDIPEGYSVSREKKERFSLILESASTNQTSMYLCASISTQSNYEQYFGPGTRLTVT.

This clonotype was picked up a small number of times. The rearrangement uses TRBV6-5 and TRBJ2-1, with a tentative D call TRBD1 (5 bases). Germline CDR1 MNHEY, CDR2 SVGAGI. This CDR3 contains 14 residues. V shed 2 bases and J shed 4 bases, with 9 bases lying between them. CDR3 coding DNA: TGTGCCAGCAGTTACCAGGGCAGTTACAATGAGCAGTTCTTC. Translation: CASSYQGSYNEQFF.

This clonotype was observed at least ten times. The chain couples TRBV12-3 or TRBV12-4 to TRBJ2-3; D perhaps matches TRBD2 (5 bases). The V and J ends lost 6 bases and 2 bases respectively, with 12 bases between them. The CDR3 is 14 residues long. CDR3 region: CASRVRGITDTQYF. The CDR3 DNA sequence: TGTGCCAGCAGGGTACGGGGTATCACAGATACGCAGTATTTT.

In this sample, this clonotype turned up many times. In DNA form, the CDR3 reads TGCAGCGTTGAATTTGGCCGGAGGTCAAACCAAGAGACCCAGTACTTC. Protein product: CSVEFGRRSNQETQYF. The gene calls are TRBV29-1 and TRBJ2-5; maybe TRBD2 (5 bases). The CDR3 sequence is 16 residues long. V lost 2 bases to trimming and J lost 0 bases, with 16 bases between them. Germline V gene data show CDR1 as SQVTM and CDR2 as ANQGSEA.

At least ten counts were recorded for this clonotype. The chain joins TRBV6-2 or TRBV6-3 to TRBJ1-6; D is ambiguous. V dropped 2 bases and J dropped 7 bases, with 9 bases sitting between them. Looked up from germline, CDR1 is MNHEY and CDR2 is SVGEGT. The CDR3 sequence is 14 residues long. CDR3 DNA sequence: TGTGCCAGCAGTTACGGGCAGACAAATTCACCCCTCCACTTT. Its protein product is CASSYGQTNSPLHF.

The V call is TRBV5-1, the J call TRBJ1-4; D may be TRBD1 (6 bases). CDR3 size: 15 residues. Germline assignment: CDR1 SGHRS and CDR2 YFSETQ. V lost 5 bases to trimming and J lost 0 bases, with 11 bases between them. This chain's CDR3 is CASRGGRSTNEKLFF. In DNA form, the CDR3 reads TGCGCCAGCAGAGGGGGACGGTCAACTAATGAAAAACTGTTTTTT.

In DNA, the CDR3 is TGTGCCAGCAGCAAGGACAGTTACAATGAGCAGTTCTTC. Translated: CASSKDSYNEQFF. The chain recombines TRBV5-6 with TRBJ2-1; the D gene is possibly TRBD1 (6 bases). The CDR3 runs to 13 residues. V was clipped by 4 bases and J by 4 bases, with 9 bases between them. CDR1 is SGHDT and CDR2 is YYEEEE in the germline V gene.

The DNA of the CDR3 is TGTGCCAGCAGTTACCTAGCTCGGGGCGATCCGTACTTC. Its protein is CASSYLARGDPYF. This chain uses TRBV6-2 or TRBV6-3 with TRBJ2-5; the D call may be TRBD1 or TRBD2 (5 bases each). Trimming took off 2 bases at V and 13 bases at J, with 17 bases between the two ends. The length of the CDR3 is 13 residues. The germline V gene encodes CDR1 MNHEY and CDR2 SVGEGT.

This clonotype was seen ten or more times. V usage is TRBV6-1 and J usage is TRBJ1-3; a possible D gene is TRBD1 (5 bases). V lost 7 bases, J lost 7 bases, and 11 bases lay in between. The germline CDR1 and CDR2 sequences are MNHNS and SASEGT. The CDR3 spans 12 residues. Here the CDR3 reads CASTQGGNTIYF. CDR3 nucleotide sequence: TGTGCCAGCACTCAGGGAGGGAACACCATATATTTT.

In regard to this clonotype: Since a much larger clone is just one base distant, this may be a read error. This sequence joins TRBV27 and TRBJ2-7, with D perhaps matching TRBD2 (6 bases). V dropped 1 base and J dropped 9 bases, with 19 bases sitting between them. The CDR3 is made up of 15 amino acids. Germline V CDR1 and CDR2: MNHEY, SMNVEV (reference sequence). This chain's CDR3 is CASSLWGERKTGQYF. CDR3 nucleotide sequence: TGTGCCAGCAGTTTATGGGGGGAGCGAAAGACTGGGCAGTACTTC.

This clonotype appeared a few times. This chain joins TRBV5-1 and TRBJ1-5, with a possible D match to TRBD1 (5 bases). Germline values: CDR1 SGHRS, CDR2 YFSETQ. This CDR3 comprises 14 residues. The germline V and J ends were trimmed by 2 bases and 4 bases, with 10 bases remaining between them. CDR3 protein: CASSFGDRNQPQHF. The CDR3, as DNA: TGCGCCAGCAGCTTCGGAGACAGAAATCAGCCCCAGCATTTT.

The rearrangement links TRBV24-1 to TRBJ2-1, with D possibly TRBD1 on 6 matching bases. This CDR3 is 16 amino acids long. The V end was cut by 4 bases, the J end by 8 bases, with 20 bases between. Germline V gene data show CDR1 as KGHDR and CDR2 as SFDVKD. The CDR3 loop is CATSDRTGNKYDEQFF. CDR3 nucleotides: TGTGCCACCAGTGACCGAACAGGGAATAAGTACGATGAGCAGTTCTTC.

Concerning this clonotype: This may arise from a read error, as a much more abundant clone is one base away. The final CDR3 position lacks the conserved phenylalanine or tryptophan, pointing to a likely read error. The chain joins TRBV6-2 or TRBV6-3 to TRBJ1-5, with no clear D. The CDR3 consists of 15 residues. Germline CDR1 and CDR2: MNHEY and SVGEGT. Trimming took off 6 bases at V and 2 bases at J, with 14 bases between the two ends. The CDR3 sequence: CASSPRPGGNQPQHL. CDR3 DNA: TGTGCCAGCAGCCCCCGGCCCGGGGGCAATCAGCCCCAGCATCTT.

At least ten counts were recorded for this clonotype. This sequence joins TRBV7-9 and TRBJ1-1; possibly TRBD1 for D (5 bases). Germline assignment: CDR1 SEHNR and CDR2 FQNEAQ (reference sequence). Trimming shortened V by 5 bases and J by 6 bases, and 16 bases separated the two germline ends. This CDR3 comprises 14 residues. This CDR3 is CASSVDSSSAEAFF. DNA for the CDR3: TGTGCCAGCAGCGTCGACAGTAGTAGCGCTGAAGCTTTCTTT. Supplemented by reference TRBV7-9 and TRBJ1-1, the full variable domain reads DTGVSQNPRHKITKRGQNVTFRCDPISEHNRLYWYRQTLGQGPEFLTYFQNEAQLEKSRLLSDRFSAERPKGSFSTLEIQRTEQGDSAMYLCASSVDSSSAEAFFGQGTRLTVV.

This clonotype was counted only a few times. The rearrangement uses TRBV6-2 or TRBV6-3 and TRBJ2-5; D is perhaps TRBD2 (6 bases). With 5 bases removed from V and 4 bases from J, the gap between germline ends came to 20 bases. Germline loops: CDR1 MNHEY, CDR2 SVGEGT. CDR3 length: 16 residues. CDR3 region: CASSAGKTSIRETQYF. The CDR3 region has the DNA TGTGCCAGCAGTGCCGGAAAAACTAGCATTCGAGAGACCCAGTACTTC.

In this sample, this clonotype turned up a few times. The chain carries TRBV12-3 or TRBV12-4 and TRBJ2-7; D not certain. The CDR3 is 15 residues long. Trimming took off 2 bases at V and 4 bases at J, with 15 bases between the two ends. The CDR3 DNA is TGTGCCAGCAGTTTAAATCGGATCGTGGGGTACGAGCAGTACTTC. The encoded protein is CASSLNRIVGYEQYF.

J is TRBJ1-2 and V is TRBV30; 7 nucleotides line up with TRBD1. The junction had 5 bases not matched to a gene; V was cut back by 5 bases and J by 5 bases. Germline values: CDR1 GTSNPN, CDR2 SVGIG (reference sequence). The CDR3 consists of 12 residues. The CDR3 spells CAWQGGSYGYTF. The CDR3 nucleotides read TGTGCCTGGCAAGGGGGCTCGTATGGCTACACCTTC.

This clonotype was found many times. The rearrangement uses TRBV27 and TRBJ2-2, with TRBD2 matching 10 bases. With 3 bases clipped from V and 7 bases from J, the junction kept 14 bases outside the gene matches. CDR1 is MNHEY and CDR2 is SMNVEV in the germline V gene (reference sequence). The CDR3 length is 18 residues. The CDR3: CASSFRLRTSGTGGELFF. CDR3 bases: TGTGCCAGCAGTTTCCGCTTAAGAACTAGCGGGACCGGCGGGGAGCTGTTTTTT.

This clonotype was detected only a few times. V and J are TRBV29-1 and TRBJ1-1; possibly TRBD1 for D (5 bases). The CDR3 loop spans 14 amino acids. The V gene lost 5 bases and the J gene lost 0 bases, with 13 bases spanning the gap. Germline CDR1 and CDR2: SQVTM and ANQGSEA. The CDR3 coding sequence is TGCAGCGTTCCCCGACAGAGCATGAACACTGAAGCTTTCTTT. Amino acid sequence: CSVPRQSMNTEAFF.

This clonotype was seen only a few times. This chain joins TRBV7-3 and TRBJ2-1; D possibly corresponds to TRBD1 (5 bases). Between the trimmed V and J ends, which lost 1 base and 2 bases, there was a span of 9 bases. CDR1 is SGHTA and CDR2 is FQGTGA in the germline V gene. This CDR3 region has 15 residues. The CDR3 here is CASSLRDRPYNEQFF. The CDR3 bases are TGTGCCAGCAGCTTAAGAGACAGACCCTACAATGAGCAGTTCTTC.

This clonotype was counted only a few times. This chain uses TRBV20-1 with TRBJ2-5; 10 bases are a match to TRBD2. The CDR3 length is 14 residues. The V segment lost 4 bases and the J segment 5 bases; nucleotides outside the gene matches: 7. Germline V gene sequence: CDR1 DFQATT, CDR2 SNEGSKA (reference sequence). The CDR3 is CSATLAGVFETQYF. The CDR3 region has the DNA TGCAGTGCTACTCTAGCGGGAGTTTTCGAGACCCAGTACTTC.

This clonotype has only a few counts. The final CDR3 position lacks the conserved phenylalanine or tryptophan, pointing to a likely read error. CDR3 sequence reads: CAITGDLQGEAFL. For the CDR3, the DNA is TGTGCCATCACCGGGGACTTGCAGGGTGAAGCTTTCCTT. This chain joins TRBV10-3 and TRBJ1-1, with a weak D call TRBD1 (5 bases). Between the trimmed V and J ends, which lost 7 bases and 7 bases, there was a span of 16 bases. Germline CDR1 ENHRY, CDR2 SYGVKD. There are 13 residues in the CDR3.